The next 29 T cell receptor beta chains were all read from a single sample in a study of spatial heterogeneity in lung cancer. Broader study findings: For expanded intratumoral alpha and beta TCRs, counts tracked tumor mutation counts.

Time point: sample taken at primary tumor resection. Their cognate antigens are unknown. From the 5' RACE reads, TCRdb called clonotypes with MiXCR, one entry per CDR3 protein. The data hold 7,800 or so distinct CDR3 sequences, with almost 8.5% observed a single time. The sample here was lung tumor tissue, taken at surgery. The receptors here all came from a male donor with early-stage non-small cell lung cancer.

This clonotype has a count of ten or more. This beta chain is a stray read from a library made for alpha chains; its abundance is not meaningful. The chain joins TRBV20-1 to TRBJ2-3; TRBD2 matches at 12 bases. Trimming took 0 bases from V and 3 from J; bases not matched to a gene: 4. CDR3 length: 16 amino acids. Per germline, CDR1 DFQATT and CDR2 SNEGSKA (reference sequence). The CDR3 region is CSAREPSGRETDTQYF. The CDR3 coding sequence is TGCAGTGCTAGAGAACCTAGCGGGAGGGAAACAGATACGCAGTATTTT.

In its sample, this clonotype is medium-sized. Since the library was made to target alpha chains, this beta chain is a stray read and its abundance is not meaningful. V is TRBV20-1 and J is TRBJ1-6, with D uncertain. Trimming pared 0 bases from V and 0 bases from J, leaving 9 bases between. The V gene's germline CDR1 is DFQATT and CDR2 SNEGSKA (reference sequence). CDR3 length equals 16 residues. CDR3 amino acids: CSARDWASSYNSPLHF. As DNA, the CDR3 is TGCAGTGCTAGAGACTGGGCAAGCTCCTATAATTCACCCCTCCACTTT.

Of note for this clonotype: With the library built for alpha chains, this beta chain is off target and its frequency is not meaningful. The chain couples TRBV7-9 to TRBJ1-1, with D tentatively TRBD1 (5 bases). This CDR3 comprises 12 residues. Germline values: CDR1 SEHNR, CDR2 FQNEAQ (reference sequence). V dropped 5 bases and J dropped 6 bases, with 10 bases sitting between them. CDR3 bases: TGTGCCAGCAGCACTCCGGGGGCTGAAGCTTTCTTT. Its translation: CASSTPGAEAFF.

This clonotype is medium-sized (0.01 to 0.1%) within its sample. The library was built for alpha chains, so this beta chain is an off-target read and its size means little. The chain has TRBV5-6 and TRBJ2-3; TRBD1 matches at 8 bases. CDR1 and CDR2 (germline): SGHDT, YYEEEE. V gave up 4 bases and J gave up 3 bases; unmatched junction bases: 7. The CDR3 has 15 residues. The CDR3 sequence: CASSQPGQGTDTQYF. CDR3 DNA: TGTGCCAGCAGCCAACCTGGACAGGGAACAGATACGCAGTATTTT.

Judged by abundance, this clonotype is medium-sized. The size of this beta chain means little, since it is a stray read in a library made for alpha chains. This chain uses TRBV20-1 with TRBJ2-5; 9 nucleotides agree with TRBD2. The germline V gene encodes CDR1 DFQATT and CDR2 SNEGSKA (reference sequence). The CDR3 loop spans 14 amino acids. The V segment lost 5 bases and the J segment 3 bases; nucleotides outside the gene matches: 7. The CDR3, as DNA: TGCAGTGCTTTCCTCCTAGCGGGGAAAGAGACCCAGTACTTC. The encoded protein is CSAFLLAGKETQYF.

With regard to this clonotype: As an off-target read in a library built for alpha chains, this beta chain has a frequency of little significance. V and J are TRBV19 and TRBJ2-2; D possibly uses TRBD1 or TRBD2 (5 bases each). The CDR3 length is 18 residues. The V gene lost 2 bases and the J gene lost 4 bases, with 20 bases spanning the gap. From germline, CDR1 is LNHDA and CDR2 SQIVND (reference sequence). CDR3 protein: CASSIRIEGISVTGELFF. CDR3 in DNA: TGTGCCAGTAGTATACGAATCGAGGGGATTTCGGTCACCGGGGAGCTGTTTTTT.

This clonotype counts as medium-sized. This beta chain turned up in a library designed for alpha chains; as an off-target read, its abundance says little. In DNA, the CDR3 is TGTGCCAGCAGCCCAAACAGGGGGCGAGAGACCCAGTACTTC. Translation: CASSPNRGRETQYF. The rearrangement links TRBV7-2 to TRBJ2-5, with TRBD1 matching over 9 bases. V shed 5 bases, J shed 4 bases, and the junction held 5 bases outside the gene matches. In germline, CDR1 is SGHTA, CDR2 FQGNSA. CDR3 length: 14 residues.

This clonotype has a handful of counts. This beta chain slipped into a library made for alpha chains as a stray read, so its size is not meaningful. The chain combines TRBV5-1 with TRBJ2-2; 7 nucleotides match TRBD1. CDR1 SGHRS and CDR2 YFSETQ come from the germline V gene. The CDR3 length is 13 residues. Losses at the gene ends were 5 bases for V and 6 bases for J; bases not matched to a gene: 4. The CDR3 sequence is CASRHRGPGELFF. The CDR3 DNA reads as TGCGCCAGCAGACACAGGGGCCCCGGGGAGCTGTTTTTT.

In its sample, this clonotype is medium-sized. Found in a library prepared for alpha chains, this beta chain is an off-target read, and its abundance has little meaning. The V and J genes are TRBV2 and TRBJ1-5; D is perhaps TRBD1 (5 bases). Germline V gene sequence: CDR1 SNHLY, CDR2 FYNNEI. The germline V and J ends were trimmed by 6 bases and 2 bases, with 11 bases remaining between them. This CDR3 comprises 14 residues. The CDR3 coding sequence is TGTGCCAGCAGGGGGGATTCGGGCAATCAGCCCCAGCATTTT. Translation: CASRGDSGNQPQHF.

By proportion, this clonotype is medium-sized (0.01 to 0.1%). In a library made to pick up alpha chains, this beta chain is a stray read with a size that means little. The CDR3 is CASSVDNYNEQFF. CDR3 nucleotide sequence: TGTGCCAGCAGCGTGGACAACTACAATGAGCAGTTCTTC. This chain connects TRBV9 to TRBJ2-1; D is perhaps TRBD1 (5 bases). V dropped 2 bases and J dropped 3 bases, with 6 bases sitting between them. The germline V gene encodes CDR1 SGDLS and CDR2 YYNGEE. This CDR3 region has 13 residues.

This clonotype came up many times. This beta chain was picked up by a library intended for alpha chains and is off target, so its count carries little meaning. The chain is built from TRBV30 and TRBJ1-6; D may be TRBD1 (5 bases). CDR3 length: 14 residues. CDR1 and CDR2 from the germline V gene are GTSNPN and SVGIG (reference sequence). Trimming took 1 base from V and 13 from J, leaving 17 bases between them. CDR3 DNA: TGTGCCTGGAGTGCGCCCGACAGAGATGGGCCCCTCCACTTT. This encodes CAWSAPDRDGPLHF.

By share, this clonotype counts as medium-sized. A library made for alpha chains picked up this beta chain off target, so its size means little. This chain connects TRBV3-1 to TRBJ2-7; 15 positions match TRBD2. The CDR3 runs to 16 residues. Germline CDR1 and CDR2: LGHDT and YNNKEL (reference sequence). Losses at the gene ends were 7 bases for V and 5 bases for J; bases not matched to a gene: 9. The CDR3 protein is CASTLWGTSGRNEQYF. For the CDR3, the DNA is TGTGCCAGCACCCTATGGGGGACTAGCGGGAGGAACGAGCAGTACTTC.

This clonotype occurred many times. Found in a library prepared for alpha chains, this beta chain is an off-target read, and its abundance has little meaning. The rearrangement uses TRBV7-2 and TRBJ2-7; 9 bases agree with TRBD2. The CDR3 covers 12 residues. V was clipped by 10 bases and J by 4 bases; unmatched bases: 5. CDR1 SGHTA and CDR2 FQGNSA come from the germline V gene. The CDR3 region is CATGGRGYEQYF. CDR3 nucleotide sequence: TGTGCCACCGGCGGGAGGGGTTACGAGCAGTACTTC.

The table lists this clonotype with many counts. In a library made to pick up alpha chains, this beta chain is a stray read with a size that means little. This rearrangement joins TRBV27 to TRBJ2-3, with TRBD1 as a possible D gene (5 bases). The germline V and J ends were trimmed by 7 bases and 4 bases, with 9 bases remaining between them. Looked up from germline, CDR1 is MNHEY and CDR2 is SMNVEV (reference sequence). The length of the CDR3 is 12 residues. CDR3: CASKQGPDTQYF. For the CDR3, the DNA is TGTGCCAGCAAGCAGGGTCCAGATACGCAGTATTTT.

Comments on this clonotype: This beta chain turned up in a library designed for alpha chains; as an off-target read, its abundance says little. The rearrangement joins TRBV4-1 to TRBJ2-7; the D gene is possibly TRBD2 (6 bases). The V gene lost 4 bases and the J gene lost 2 bases, with 9 bases spanning the gap. Germline V gene lookup returns CDR1 MGHRA and CDR2 YSYEKL. The CDR3 extends over 13 amino acids. For the CDR3, the DNA is TGCGCCAGCAGCCTAGCGGCAACCTACGAGCAGTACTTC. This codes for CASSLAATYEQYF.

This clonotype is medium-sized in the sample. The size of this beta chain means little, since it is a stray read in a library made for alpha chains. The chain employs TRBV7-2 and TRBJ2-1, with D possibly matching TRBD2 (5 bases). The CDR3 contains 15 residues. Germline loops: CDR1 SGHTA, CDR2 FQGNSA. The V end was cut by 2 bases, the J end by 8 bases, with 16 bases between. The CDR3 here is CASSLMGVPQHEQFF. The CDR3 nucleotides read TGTGCCAGCAGCTTAATGGGAGTCCCACAACATGAGCAGTTCTTC.

This clonotype qualifies as medium-sized. Within a library made for alpha chains, this beta chain is off target, and its count is uninformative. The rearrangement joins TRBV7-6 to TRBJ2-7; TRBD1 is a possible D gene (7 bases). This CDR3 is 12 amino acids long. CDR1 SGHVS and CDR2 FNYEAQ come from the germline V gene. V lost 2 bases and J lost 7, with 9 bases in between. This chain's CDR3 is CASSLSGGEQYF. The CDR3 DNA follows: TGTGCCAGCAGCTTATCAGGGGGGGAGCAGTACTTC.

Many counts were recorded for this clonotype. The library was built for alpha chains, so this beta chain is an off-target read and its size means little. V is TRBV10-3 and J is TRBJ1-2, with D unclear. The CDR3 is made up of 13 amino acids. V was cut by 3 bases and J by 0 bases, with 5 bases left in between. Per germline, CDR1 ENHRY and CDR2 SYGVKD. For the CDR3, the DNA is TGTGCCATCAGTGATGAGGCTAACTATGGCTACACCTTC. This encodes CAISDEANYGYTF.

This clonotype was recorded at least ten times. This beta chain is a stray read from a library made for alpha chains; its abundance is not meaningful. The V call is TRBV5-6, the J call TRBJ2-1; TRBD2 aligns across 7 bases. The CDR3 spans 17 residues. Trimming removed 0 bases from V and 0 bases from J; junction bases left unmatched: 6. Germline loops: CDR1 SGHDT, CDR2 YYEEEE. The CDR3 coding sequence is TGTGCCAGCAGCTTGGTCGGCGGGAGAGGCTCCTACAATGAGCAGTTCTTC. This sequence encodes CASSLVGGRGSYNEQFF.

By sample share, this clonotype is medium-sized. This beta chain is off target for a library built for alpha chains, so its abundance means little. J is TRBJ2-1 and V is TRBV7-8; 9 nucleotides line up with TRBD1. The CDR3 is 16 residues long. Germline CDR1 and CDR2: SGHVS and FQNEAQ. J lost 5 bases, V lost 8 bases, and 13 bases had no gene match. CDR3 DNA: TGTGCCAGCGTGGTCGGAAGGACAGGGGACGACAATGAGCAGTTCTTC. Protein sequence: CASVVGRTGDDNEQFF.

Details on this clonotype: Within a library made for alpha chains, this beta chain is off target, and its count is uninformative. The chain uses TRBV5-1 and TRBJ2-7; D possibly corresponds to TRBD1 (5 bases). Trimming took off 4 bases at V and 3 bases at J, with 8 bases between the two ends. The CDR3 is 12 residues long. Per germline, CDR1 SGHRS and CDR2 YFSETQ. The CDR3 DNA reads as TGCGCCAGCAGCCCTGACAGCTACGAGCAGTACTTC. This encodes CASSPDSYEQYF.

This clonotype qualifies as medium-sized. This beta chain is a stray sequence in a library constructed for alpha chains; its clone size is not meaningful. This chain connects TRBV20-1 to TRBJ2-4; D may be TRBD1 (6 bases). Germline loops: CDR1 DFQATT, CDR2 SNEGSKA (reference sequence). The CDR3 spans 15 residues. V dropped 0 bases and J dropped 6 bases, with 15 bases sitting between them. The CDR3 spells CSARDPGGQTNIQYF. The DNA for the CDR3 is TGCAGTGCTAGAGATCCTGGAGGACAGACAAACATTCAGTACTTC.

This clonotype was detected many times. A library made for alpha chains picked up this beta chain off target, so its size means little. This rearrangement joins TRBV30 to TRBJ2-3; D not certain. The CDR3 covers 12 residues. Germline CDR1 GTSNPN, CDR2 SVGIG (reference sequence). V was trimmed by 1 base and J by 2 bases, leaving 4 bases between them. CDR3: CAWSGATDTQYF. In DNA, the CDR3 is TGTGCCTGGAGTGGGGCCACAGATACGCAGTATTTT.

By share of the sample, this clonotype is medium-sized. This beta chain is an unintended read in a library built for alpha chains; its size means little. CDR3 amino acids: CAWTLGGEGEETQYF. DNA for the CDR3: TGTGCCTGGACCCTAGGGGGGGAGGGCGAAGAGACCCAGTACTTC. The chain carries TRBV30 and TRBJ2-5, with D possibly TRBD2 on 7 matching bases. Germline V CDR1 and CDR2: GTSNPN, SVGIG (reference sequence). CDR3 length equals 15 residues. The ends were cut back, 4 bases at V and 3 bases at J, with 18 bases in the middle. Together with reference TRBV30 and TRBJ2-5, the CDR3 gives the full variable domain: SQTIHQWPATLVQPVGSPLSLECTVEGTSNPNLYWYRQAAGRGLQLLFYSVGIGQISSEVPQNLSASRPQDRQFILSSKKLLLSDSGFYLCAWTLGGEGEETQYFGPGTRLLVL.

This clonotype has a count of ten or more. Since the library was made to target alpha chains, this beta chain is a stray read and its abundance is not meaningful. The chain couples TRBV28 to TRBJ2-5, with D uncertain. The germline gives CDR1 MDHEN, CDR2 SYDVKM. This CDR3 comprises 12 residues. V shed 5 bases and J shed 1 base, with 5 bases lying between them. CDR3 residues: CASSLLQETQYF. The CDR3 DNA reads TGTGCCAGCAGTCTTCTCCAAGAGACCCAGTACTTC.

This clonotype has at least ten counts. Being off target in a library aimed at alpha chains, this beta chain has a size of little meaning. V and J are TRBV28 and TRBJ2-5; 13 bases are a match to TRBD2. Germline lookup yields CDR1 MDHEN and CDR2 SYDVKM. The CDR3 has 15 amino acids. V was clipped by 4 bases and J by 10 bases; unmatched bases: 9. The CDR3 here is CASSSELAGGGGQYF. As DNA, the CDR3 is TGTGCCAGCAGTTCCGAACTAGCGGGAGGGGGAGGCCAGTACTTC.

By share, this clonotype counts as medium-sized. This beta chain is an unintended read in a library built for alpha chains; its size means little. V and J are TRBV20-1 and TRBJ2-5, with no clear D. V was pared by 2 bases and J by 5 bases, with 9 bases between. Looked up from germline, CDR1 is DFQATT and CDR2 is SNEGSKA (reference sequence). This CDR3 is 12 amino acids long. CDR3 DNA: TGCAGTGCTAGACTCACCGAGGAGACCCAGTACTTC. Translation gives CSARLTEETQYF.

On this clonotype itself: Since the library was made to target alpha chains, this beta chain is a stray read and its abundance is not meaningful. The rearrangement uses TRBV5-1 and TRBJ2-5; D is possibly TRBD2 (6 bases). V lost 4 bases and J 4 bases, leaving 14 bases between the germline ends. The CDR3 sequence is 14 residues long. Germline CDR1 is SGHRS and CDR2 is YFSETQ. CDR3 nucleotides: TGCGCCAGCAGCCGGTCGGGGGTCGTAGAGACCCAGTACTTC. It encodes CASSRSGVVETQYF.

This clonotype counts as medium-sized. The library was prepared for alpha chains; this beta chain is a stray read, so its frequency means little. This rearrangement joins TRBV7-9 to TRBJ2-2; D uncertain. Germline-derived CDR1 and CDR2 are SEHNR and FQNEAQ (reference sequence). This CDR3 is built from 14 residues. Between the trimmed V and J ends, which lost 1 base and 0 bases, there was a span of 3 bases. CDR3 region: CASSLDTNTGELFF. CDR3 DNA sequence: TGTGCCAGCAGCTTAGATACGAACACCGGGGAGCTGTTTTTT.